The 27 T cell receptor beta chains listed next were all sequenced from one sample in a study of T-cell reconstitution after alpha-beta-depleted transplantation in children. Preparing the TCRbeta library involved the use of unique molecular identifiers. TCRdb re-called the PCR reads through MiXCR, storing one row per CDR3 protein. Here the sample spans 750,000 to 950,000 distinct CDR3 sequences, under 20% being singletons. The sample was PBMCs, mostly from graft donor cells, taken 360 days after TCRalphabeta/CD19-depleted stem cell transplant. The receptors originated from a male patient aged 10-17 years who had a stem cell transplant for acute lymphoblastic leukemia, so the T cells may come from the graft donor.

The chain links TRBV4-2 to TRBJ1-1; weak D call: TRBD1 (6 bases). This CDR3 contains 15 residues. Looked up from germline, CDR1 is LGHNA and CDR2 is YNFKEQ. V dropped 3 bases and J dropped 9 bases, with 20 bases sitting between them. CDR3 DNA sequence: TGTGCCAGCAGCCACCTTGGGTCAGGACAGCCGAAAGCTTTCTTT. Translated, it gives CASSHLGSGQPKAFF.

This chain joins TRBV19 and TRBJ2-1, with 9 bases aligning to TRBD1. The CDR3 loop spans 13 amino acids. V was clipped by 5 bases and J by 13 bases; unmatched bases: 9. Germline V gene lookup returns CDR1 LNHDA and CDR2 SQIVND (reference sequence). The CDR3 sequence is CASSPRDRDPQFF. As DNA, the CDR3 is TGTGCCAGTAGTCCCCGGGACAGGGATCCCCAGTTCTTC. Based on the CDR3 plus reference TRBV19 and TRBJ2-1, the full variable domain is DGGITQSPKYLFRKEGQNVTLSCEQNLNHDAMYWYRQDPGQGLRLIYYSQIVNDFQKGDIAEGYSVSREKKESFPLTVTSAQKNPTAFYLCASSPRDRDPQFFGPGTRLTVL.

This clonotype has more than one count but fewer than ten. This sequence joins TRBV20-1 and TRBJ1-4, with D possibly being TRBD1 (5 bases). The germline CDR1 and CDR2 sequences are DFQATT and SNEGSKA (reference sequence). The CDR3 runs 14 residues. The V gene lost 1 base and the J gene lost 7 bases, with 13 bases spanning the gap. In DNA, the CDR3 is TGCAGTGCTAGAGGAGGGGAGGGAGGTGAAAAACTGTTTTTT. Residues: CSARGGEGGEKLFF.

This chain connects TRBV5-1 to TRBJ1-1, with 10 bases identical to TRBD1. Germline values: CDR1 SGHRS, CDR2 YFSETQ. The CDR3 runs to 18 residues. J gave up 4 bases and V 0 bases, and 12 bases lay outside the gene matches. CDR3 coding DNA: TGCGCCAGCAGCTTGGTTGCGACAGGGGGCGATGGAGGCACTGAAGCTTTCTTT. This gives the protein CASSLVATGGDGGTEAFF. Drawing the rest from reference TRBV5-1 and TRBJ1-1, the complete variable domain is KAGVTQTPRYLIKTRGQQVTLSCSPISGHRSVSWYQQTPGQGLQFLFEYFSETQRNKGNFPGRFSGRQFSNSRSEMNVSTLELGDSALYLCASSLVATGGDGGTEAFFGQGTRLTVV.

The chain is built from TRBV29-1 and TRBJ2-7; the D gene is possibly TRBD2 (5 bases). Germline V CDR1 and CDR2: SQVTM, ANQGSEA. Trimming took 1 base from V and 9 from J, leaving 10 bases between them. There are 11 residues in the CDR3. The CDR3 region has the DNA TGCAGCGTTGAAGTAGGGAGAGCGCAGTACTTC. The encoded protein is CSVEVGRAQYF.

This clonotype was detected many times. The chain employs TRBV29-1 and TRBJ2-3, with 8 bases identical to TRBD1. Germline CDR1 is SQVTM and CDR2 is ANQGSEA. This CDR3 contains 14 residues. The trim removed 4 bases at V and 6 bases at J, leaving 9 bases unmatched. For the CDR3, the DNA is TGCAGCGTTGTCAACAGGGGGTCGTTCGATACGCAGTATTTT. Its protein product is CSVVNRGSFDTQYF.

This sequence joins TRBV5-1 and TRBJ2-3; the D gene could be TRBD1 or TRBD2 (6 bases each). Germline V gene lookup returns CDR1 SGHRS and CDR2 YFSETQ. Trimming cost V 9 bases and J 2 bases, with 13 bases left between them. CDR3 size: 13 residues. The CDR3 nucleotides read TGCGCCACCAAAGGGGGGAACACAGATACGCAGTATTTT. It translates to CATKGGNTDTQYF.

This rearrangement joins TRBV12-3 or TRBV12-4 to TRBJ2-2; either TRBD1 or TRBD2 may fit D (5 bases each). V was trimmed by 8 bases and J by 2 bases, leaving 15 bases between them. The CDR3 is 15 amino acids. CDR3 amino acids: CASCPGGGNTGELFF. The CDR3 DNA follows: TGTGCCAGCTGCCCTGGGGGTGGCAACACCGGGGAGCTGTTTTTT.

This rearrangement joins TRBV19 to TRBJ2-3; the D gene is possibly TRBD1 (6 bases). V was clipped by 3 bases and J by 5 bases, with 12 bases between them. The CDR3 runs to 14 residues. Germline V gene data show CDR1 as LNHDA and CDR2 as SQIVND (reference sequence). CDR3 sequence: CASSMGRGGDTQYF. CDR3 coding DNA: TGTGCCAGTAGTATGGGGCGAGGGGGAGATACGCAGTATTTT.

V gene TRBV6-6 combines with J gene TRBJ2-2; 9 nucleotides align to TRBD2. The CDR3 covers 15 residues. Germline V gives CDR1 MNHNY, CDR2 SVGAGI (reference sequence). V lost 3 bases and J lost 7; bases outside the gene matches: 6. The CDR3 nucleotides are TGTGCCAGCAGTTATGGCGGGGGGGCATACGGGGAGCTGTTTTTT. Its protein product is CASSYGGGAYGELFF.

The chain couples TRBV20-1 to TRBJ2-3; the match to TRBD2 covers 13 bases. Trimming removed 4 bases from V and 6 bases from J; junction bases left unmatched: 7. The CDR3 spans 15 residues. CDR1 is DFQATT, CDR2 SNEGSKA, per germline (reference sequence). CDR3 DNA sequence: TGCAGTGCTACTTCGACTAGCGGGAGGCGGGATACGCAGTATTTT. This translates into CSATSTSGRRDTQYF.

This chain uses TRBV15 with TRBJ2-5; D could derive from TRBD1 or TRBD2 (5 bases each). The CDR3 totals 16 residues. Germline CDR1 reads LNHNV; CDR2 reads YYDKDF (reference sequence). Trimming stripped 1 base from V and 9 bases from J, with 21 bases between. CDR3 loop: CATSRGAQAVQGAQYF. The CDR3 DNA is TGTGCCACCAGCAGAGGGGCCCAAGCGGTCCAAGGGGCCCAGTACTTC.

A word on this clonotype: A read error is possible here, since a much larger clone lies one base away. The chain links TRBV11-2 to TRBJ2-7; D unclear. The germline V gene has CDR1 SGHAT and CDR2 FQNNGV. CDR3 length: 12 residues. CDR3 nucleotide sequence: TGTGCCAGCAGGGCAATCGAAATAGACATCAACTTC. Its translation is CASRAIEIDINF.

The rearrangement links TRBV4-2 to TRBJ2-2; TRBD2 aligns across 13 bases. Trimming at V came to 7 bases and at J to 7 bases, leaving 18 bases not matched to a gene. The CDR3 has 19 residues. CDR1 and CDR2 (germline): LGHNA, YNFKEQ. CDR3 sequence: CASTSSLTSGRAVRGELFF. The CDR3 DNA is TGTGCCAGCACCTCAAGCTTAACTAGCGGGAGGGCCGTTCGCGGGGAGCTGTTTTTT.

This chain links TRBV20-1 with TRBJ2-1; perhaps D is TRBD1 or TRBD2 (5 bases each). Trimming shortened V by 4 bases and J by 7 bases, and 11 bases separated the two germline ends. The CDR3 contains 12 residues. Germline V gene data show CDR1 as DFQATT and CDR2 as SNEGSKA (reference sequence). The chain's CDR3 is CSATGTYNEQFF. CDR3 nucleotide sequence: TGCAGTGCTACCGGGACGTATAATGAGCAGTTCTTC.

This clonotype was counted between two and nine times. The V gene is TRBV10-3, the J gene TRBJ2-1; D perhaps matches TRBD2 (7 bases). Trimming stripped 6 bases from V and 7 bases from J, with 16 bases between. The CDR3 totals 14 residues. CDR1 and CDR2 (germline): ENHRY, SYGVKD. The CDR3 loop reads CAIRHTEGGNEQFF. The CDR3 DNA sequence: TGTGCCATCAGACATACCGAGGGGGGGAATGAGCAGTTCTTC.

CDR3 amino acids: CASIPGLPYNEQFF. In nucleotides, the CDR3 is TGTGCCAGCATCCCGGGACTTCCGTACAATGAGCAGTTCTTC. This chain connects TRBV7-9 to TRBJ2-1, with D possibly being TRBD2 (6 bases). This CDR3 is built from 14 residues. V lost 7 bases to trimming and J lost 4 bases, with 14 bases between them. The germline V gene has CDR1 SEHNR and CDR2 FQNEAQ (reference sequence).

This rearrangement joins TRBV5-1 to TRBJ2-7, with TRBD2 matching over 7 bases. The CDR3 has 15 amino acids. Per germline, CDR1 SGHRS and CDR2 YFSETQ. V lost 1 base and J lost 7; bases outside the gene matches: 11. The CDR3 DNA reads TGCGCCAGCAGCTTGATGCTAGCGGAGGGGATGGAGCAGTACTTC. Translating gives CASSLMLAEGMEQYF.

This clonotype was seen a handful of times. Since a much larger clone is just one base distant, this may be a read error. The chain employs TRBV5-1 and TRBJ2-7; unclear D gene. This CDR3 contains 13 residues. V gave up 0 bases and J gave up 0 bases, with 4 bases separating them. Germline loops: CDR1 SGHRS, CDR2 YFSETQ. Here the CDR3 reads CASSLEYSYEQYF. Written as DNA, the CDR3 is TGCGCCAGCAGCTTGGAATACTCCTACGAGCAGTACTTC.

The chain employs TRBV7-9 and TRBJ2-7; possibly TRBD2 for D (6 bases). The V gene lost 4 bases and the J gene lost 3 bases, with 13 bases spanning the gap. The length of the CDR3 is 14 residues. Germline CDR1 SEHNR, CDR2 FQNEAQ (reference sequence). The CDR3 nucleotides are TGTGCCAGCAGCTCTGTGCGGGACCACTACGAGCAGTACTTC. It yields the protein CASSSVRDHYEQYF.

The chain is built from TRBV5-1 and TRBJ1-2; tentative D call: TRBD1 (6 bases). V was clipped by 1 base and J by 7 bases, with 11 bases between them. The CDR3 runs 13 residues. The V gene's germline CDR1 is SGHRS and CDR2 YFSETQ. The CDR3 bases are TGCGCCAGCAGCTTGAAGGGGGAAAGTGGCTACACCTTC. Amino acid sequence: CASSLKGESGYTF. Complete variable domain (other parts from reference TRBV5-1 and TRBJ1-2): KAGVTQTPRYLIKTRGQQVTLSCSPISGHRSVSWYQQTPGQGLQFLFEYFSETQRNKGNFPGRFSGRQFSNSRSEMNVSTLELGDSALYLCASSLKGESGYTFGSGTRLTVV.

This clonotype was detected a few times. This chain uses TRBV10-3 with TRBJ1-1, with D possibly matching TRBD1 (5 bases). CDR1 and CDR2 (germline): ENHRY, SYGVKD. This CDR3 region has 13 residues. V was cut by 10 bases and J by 0 bases, with 12 bases left in between. This chain's CDR3 is CATTGRVNTEAFF. CDR3 nucleotide sequence: TGTGCCACCACGGGCAGGGTGAACACTGAAGCTTTCTTT.

This chain uses TRBV12-3 or TRBV12-4 with TRBJ1-3; a possible D gene is TRBD1 (5 bases). With 7 bases removed from V and 8 bases from J, the gap between germline ends came to 18 bases. The CDR3 extends over 14 amino acids. The DNA of the CDR3 is TGTGCCAGCAATCAGAAGGGGCTCAGAGACACCATATATTTT. Protein product: CASNQKGLRDTIYF.

The genes are TRBV5-1 and TRBJ2-7, with D unclear. The CDR3 is made up of 16 amino acids. Germline V gives CDR1 SGHRS, CDR2 YFSETQ. The V end lost 0 bases, the J end lost 4 bases, and 17 bases lay between the germline ends. The DNA for the CDR3 is TGCGCCAGCAGCTTGGAAGCACGGTATTTCGCTTACGAGCAGTACTTC. This codes for CASSLEARYFAYEQYF.

This clonotype was seen only a few times. The chain recombines TRBV5-1 with TRBJ2-5; D remains ambiguous. V was clipped by 8 bases and J by 5 bases, with 10 bases between them. CDR1 and CDR2 from the germline V gene are SGHRS and YFSETQ. The CDR3 runs to 11 residues. Here the CDR3 DNA reads TGCGCCAGATCCCCCCGGGAGACCCAGTACTTC. Protein: CARSPRETQYF.

V is TRBV25-1 and J is TRBJ2-5; TRBD2 matches at 11 bases. CDR3 size: 16 residues. CDR1 and CDR2 from the germline V gene are MGHDK and SYGVNS. The V gene end was trimmed by 4 bases and the J gene end by 2 bases; junction bases not matched to a gene: 6. CDR3 DNA sequence: TGTGCCAGCAGTGGCCGAAGACTAGCGGGACAAGAGACCCAGTACTTC. Translated, it gives CASSGRRLAGQETQYF.

The sample holds many counts of this clonotype. For the CDR3, the DNA is TGCGCCAGCAGCGAATCGAAACTAGCGTATCCCTACAATGAGCAGTTCTTC. Translated, it gives CASSESKLAYPYNEQFF. The rearrangement uses TRBV5-1 and TRBJ2-1; 7 nucleotides align to TRBD2. The length of the CDR3 is 17 residues. Germline-derived CDR1 and CDR2 are SGHRS and YFSETQ. Trimming cost V 4 bases and J 2 bases; bases outside gene matches: 12.